The rows below give T cell receptor beta chains drawn from one sample of a study of T cells of healthy individuals. TCRdb re-derived calls from the 5' RACE reads in MiXCR, one entry per CDR3 protein. The sample includes about 96,000 distinct CDR3 sequences, 17% of them seen just once. The origin of the receptors is a human donor in good health. The CDR3 runs from the conserved cysteine through the conserved F or W. Each record gives: clone size, D gene, J gene, V gene, CDR3 DNA, CDR3 protein. D genes are given only for firm matches. Not every row has a clone size; where given, it reads once, few, many or a size class.

many,TRBD1,TRBJ1-1,TRBV6-1,TGTGCCAGCAGGGTGGGACAGATTAACACTGAAGCTTTCTTT,CASRVGQINTEAFF
many,TRBD1,TRBJ2-5,TRBV4-3,TGCGCCAGCAGCCAAGAAGGACAGGGCCGGGAGACCCAGTACTTC,CASSQEGQGRETQYF
few,TRBD1,TRBJ2-1,TRBV18,TGTGCCAGCTCACCCTCCGGGACAGGGAGCGAGCAGTTCTTC,CASSPSGTGSEQFF
-,-,TRBJ1-6,TRBV6-1,TGTGCCAGCAGTGAATCGGGGACTCTCTCACCCCTCCACTTT,CASSESGTLSPLHF
-,TRBD1,TRBJ2-7,TRBV9,TGTGCCAGCAGCCCGAGTTGGACAGGGGGCCTCTCCTACGAGCAGTACTTC,CASSPSWTGGLSYEQYF
many,-,TRBJ1-5,TRBV18,TGTGCCAGCTCAAGGACATATGATAGCAATCAGCCCCAGCATTTT,CASSRTYDSNQPQHF
few,TRBD2,TRBJ2-2,TRBV19,TGTGCCAGTAGGGTATTAAGCGGGAGAAGCGGGGAGCTGTTTTTT,CASRVLSGRSGELFF
-,-,TRBJ2-7,TRBV5-5,TGTGCCAGCAGCCCCACTGGACGGGACGTTATCTACGAGCAGTACTTC,CASSPTGRDVIYEQYF
many,TRBD2,TRBJ2-7,TRBV28,TGTGCCGGACGGCTCAGGGAGGGTTACGAGCAGTACTTC,CAGRLREGYEQYF
-,-,TRBJ1-4,TRBV12-3/TRBV12-4,TGTGCCAGCAGCCAAAACTTTGAAAAACTGTTTTTT,CASSQNFEKLFF
few,-,TRBJ1-5,TRBV6-2/TRBV6-3,TGTGCCAGCAGCGCCGGACACGCTCCTAGCAATCAGCCCCAGCATTTT,CASSAGHAPSNQPQHF
few,-,TRBJ2-5,TRBV24-1,TGTGCCACCAGTGAGCTCCTCGGCGCCCAGTACTTC,CATSELLGAQYF
many,-,TRBJ1-4,TRBV5-1,TGCGCCAGCAGCTTGATGGGGGTGAATGAAAAACTGTTTTTT,CASSLMGVNEKLFF
few,-,TRBJ2-2,TRBV11-3,TGTGCCAGCAGCTTAGGTATTTACGACACCGGGGAGCTGTTTTTT,CASSLGIYDTGELFF
few,TRBD1,TRBJ2-1,TRBV24-1,TGTGCCACCAGTGACCCCGGGACAGGGGGCGTCGGGAATGAGCAGTTCTTC,CATSDPGTGGVGNEQFF
few,-,TRBJ2-7,TRBV4-2,TGTGCCAGCAGCCAAGCTGGCAGGAGAGAATACGAGCAGTACTTC,CASSQAGRREYEQYF
few,-,TRBJ1-5,TRBV3-1,TGTGCCAGCAGCCAAGGATTGGATCAGCCCCAGCATTTT,CASSQGLDQPQHF
many,-,TRBJ2-3,TRBV3-1,TGTGCCAGCAGCCAAGCACTAGGCCCCCCGACAGATACGCAGTATTTT,CASSQALGPPTDTQYF